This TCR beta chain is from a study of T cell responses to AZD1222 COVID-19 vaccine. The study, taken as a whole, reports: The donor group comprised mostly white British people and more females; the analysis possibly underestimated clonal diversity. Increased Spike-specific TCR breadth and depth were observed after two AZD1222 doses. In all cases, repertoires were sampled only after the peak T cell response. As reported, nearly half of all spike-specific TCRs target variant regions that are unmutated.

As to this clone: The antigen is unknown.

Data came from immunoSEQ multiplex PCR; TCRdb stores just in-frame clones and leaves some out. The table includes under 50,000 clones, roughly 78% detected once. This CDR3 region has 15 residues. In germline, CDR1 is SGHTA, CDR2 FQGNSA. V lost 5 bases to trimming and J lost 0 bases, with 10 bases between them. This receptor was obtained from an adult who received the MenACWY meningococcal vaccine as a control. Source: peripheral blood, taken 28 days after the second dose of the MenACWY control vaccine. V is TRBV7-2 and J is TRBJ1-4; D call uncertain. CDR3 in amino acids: CASSAQKSTNEKLFF. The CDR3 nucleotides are TGTGCCAGCAGCGCCCAAAAATCAACTAATGAAAAACTGTTTTTT.